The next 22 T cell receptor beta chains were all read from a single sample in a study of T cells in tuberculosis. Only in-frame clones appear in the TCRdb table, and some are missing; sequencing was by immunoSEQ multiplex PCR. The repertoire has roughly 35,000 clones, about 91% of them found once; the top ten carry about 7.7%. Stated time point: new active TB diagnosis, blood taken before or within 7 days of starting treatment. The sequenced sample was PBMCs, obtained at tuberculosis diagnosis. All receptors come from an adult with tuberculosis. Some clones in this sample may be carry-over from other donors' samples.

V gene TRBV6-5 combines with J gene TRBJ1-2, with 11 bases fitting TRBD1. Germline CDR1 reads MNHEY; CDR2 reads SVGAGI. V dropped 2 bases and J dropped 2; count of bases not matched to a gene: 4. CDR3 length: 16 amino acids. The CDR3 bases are TGTGCCAGCAGTTACGTTCGGACAGGGGGCAACTATGGCTACACCTTC. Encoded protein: CASSYVRTGGNYGYTF.

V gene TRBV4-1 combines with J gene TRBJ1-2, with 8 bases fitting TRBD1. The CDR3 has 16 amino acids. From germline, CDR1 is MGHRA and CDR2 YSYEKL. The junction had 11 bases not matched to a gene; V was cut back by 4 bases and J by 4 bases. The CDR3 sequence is CASSLAPGQGLYGYTF. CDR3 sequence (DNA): TGCGCCAGCAGCCTCGCCCCTGGACAGGGTCTCTATGGCTACACCTTC.

The CDR3 region is CASSKRGTSSKNIQYF. CDR3 nucleotide sequence: TGTGCCAGCAGCAAGCGGGGGACTTCGTCCAAAAACATTCAGTACTTC. The J gene is TRBJ2-4, the V gene TRBV7-8; 8 bases line up with TRBD2. This CDR3 is built from 16 residues. The germline V gene has CDR1 SGHVS and CDR2 FQNEAQ. Losses at the gene ends were 5 bases for V and 2 bases for J; bases not matched to a gene: 8.

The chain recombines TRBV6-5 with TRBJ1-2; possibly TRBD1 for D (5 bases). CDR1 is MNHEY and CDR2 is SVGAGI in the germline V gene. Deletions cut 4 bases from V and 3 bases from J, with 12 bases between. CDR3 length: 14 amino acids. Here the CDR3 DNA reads TGTGCCAGCAGTTGGGTCGGACAACACTATGGCTACACCTTC. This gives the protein CASSWVGQHYGYTF.

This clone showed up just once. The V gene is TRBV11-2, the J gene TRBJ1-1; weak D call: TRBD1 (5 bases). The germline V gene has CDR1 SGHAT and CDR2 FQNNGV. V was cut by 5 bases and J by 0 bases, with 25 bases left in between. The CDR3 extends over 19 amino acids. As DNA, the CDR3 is TGTGCCAGCAGCCCCTCCTCCGCCAGGGTTGTGAATATGAACACTGAAGCTTTCTTT. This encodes CASSPSSARVVNMNTEAFF.

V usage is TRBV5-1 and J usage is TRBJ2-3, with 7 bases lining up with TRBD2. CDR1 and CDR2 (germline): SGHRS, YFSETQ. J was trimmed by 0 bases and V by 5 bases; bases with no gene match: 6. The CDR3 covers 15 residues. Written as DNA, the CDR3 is TGCGCCAGCAGGATGGGAGGGGCTAGCACAGATACGCAGTATTTT. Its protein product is CASRMGGASTDTQYF.

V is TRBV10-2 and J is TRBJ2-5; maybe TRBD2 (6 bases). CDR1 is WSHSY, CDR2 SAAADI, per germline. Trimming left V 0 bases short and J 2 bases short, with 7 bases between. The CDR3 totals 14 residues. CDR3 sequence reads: CASSESRGQETQYF. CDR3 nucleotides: TGCGCCAGCAGTGAGTCCCGGGGGCAAGAGACCCAGTACTTC.

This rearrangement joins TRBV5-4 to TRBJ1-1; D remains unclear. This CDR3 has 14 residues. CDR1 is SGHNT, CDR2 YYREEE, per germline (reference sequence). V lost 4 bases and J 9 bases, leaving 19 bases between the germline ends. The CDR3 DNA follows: TGTGCCAGCAGCGGCGGGGATTCCGGGGTTCAAGCTTTCTTT. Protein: CASSGGDSGVQAFF.

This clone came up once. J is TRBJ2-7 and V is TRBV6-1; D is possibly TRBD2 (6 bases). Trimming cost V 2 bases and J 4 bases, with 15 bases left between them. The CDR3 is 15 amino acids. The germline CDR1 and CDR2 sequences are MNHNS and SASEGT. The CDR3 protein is CASSEWDSGRYEQYF. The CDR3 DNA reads TGTGCCAGCAGTGAATGGGACTCGGGAAGGTACGAGCAGTACTTC.

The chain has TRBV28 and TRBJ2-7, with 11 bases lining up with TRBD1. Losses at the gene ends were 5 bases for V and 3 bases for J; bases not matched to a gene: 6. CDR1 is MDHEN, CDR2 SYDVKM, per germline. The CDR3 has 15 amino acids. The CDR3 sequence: CASSPGTGGNYEQYF. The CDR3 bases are TGTGCCAGCAGTCCCGGGACAGGGGGAAACTACGAGCAGTACTTC.

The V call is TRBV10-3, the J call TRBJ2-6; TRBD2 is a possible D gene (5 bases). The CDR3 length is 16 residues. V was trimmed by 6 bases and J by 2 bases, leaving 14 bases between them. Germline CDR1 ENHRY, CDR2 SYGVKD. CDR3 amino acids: CAIRGFTEAGANVLTF. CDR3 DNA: TGTGCCATCAGGGGGTTTACGGAGGCTGGGGCCAACGTCCTGACTTTC.

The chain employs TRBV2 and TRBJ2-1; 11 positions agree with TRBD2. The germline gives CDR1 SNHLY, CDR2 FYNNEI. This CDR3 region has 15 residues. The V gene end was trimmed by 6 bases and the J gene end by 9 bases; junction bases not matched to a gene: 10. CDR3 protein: CASRAIAGGLGEQFF. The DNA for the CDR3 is TGTGCCAGCAGGGCTATAGCGGGGGGGCTCGGTGAGCAGTTCTTC.

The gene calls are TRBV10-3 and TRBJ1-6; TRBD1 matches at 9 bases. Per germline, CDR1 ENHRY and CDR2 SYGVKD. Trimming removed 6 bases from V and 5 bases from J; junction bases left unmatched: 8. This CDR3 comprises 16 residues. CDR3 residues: CAIRVTGGTDNSPLHF. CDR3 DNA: TGTGCCATCAGGGTGACAGGGGGAACGGATAATTCACCCCTCCACTTT.

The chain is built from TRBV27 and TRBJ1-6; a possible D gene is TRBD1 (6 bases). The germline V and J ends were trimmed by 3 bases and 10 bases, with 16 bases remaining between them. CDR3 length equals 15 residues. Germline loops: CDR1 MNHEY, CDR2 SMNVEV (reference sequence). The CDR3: CASSFSRGGRSPLHF. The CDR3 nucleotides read TGTGCCAGCAGTTTTAGTCGGGGGGGCAGGTCACCCCTCCACTTT.

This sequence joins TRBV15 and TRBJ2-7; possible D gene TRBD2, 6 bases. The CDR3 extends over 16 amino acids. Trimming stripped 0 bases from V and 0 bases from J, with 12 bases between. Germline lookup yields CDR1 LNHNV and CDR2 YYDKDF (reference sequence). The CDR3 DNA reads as TGTGCCACCAGCAGAGACCGGGACTGGGCCTCCTACGAGCAGTACTTC. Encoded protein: CATSRDRDWASYEQYF.

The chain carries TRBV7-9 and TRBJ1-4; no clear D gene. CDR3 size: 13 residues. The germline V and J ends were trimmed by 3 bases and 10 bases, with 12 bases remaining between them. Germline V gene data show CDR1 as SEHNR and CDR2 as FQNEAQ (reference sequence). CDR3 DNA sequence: TGTGCCAGCAGCTTTCAGGATTCGGTAAAACTGTTTTTT. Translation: CASSFQDSVKLFF.

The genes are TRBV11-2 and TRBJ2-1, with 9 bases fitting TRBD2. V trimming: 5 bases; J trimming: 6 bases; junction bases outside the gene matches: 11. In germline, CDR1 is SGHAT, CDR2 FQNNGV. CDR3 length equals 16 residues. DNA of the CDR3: TGTGCCAGCAGCCTGGCCGGCGGGGGGGCCTCCAATGAGCAGTTCTTC. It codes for CASSLAGGGASNEQFF. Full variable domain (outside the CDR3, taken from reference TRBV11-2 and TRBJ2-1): EAGVAQSPRYKIIEKRQSVAFWCNPISGHATLYWYQQILGQGPKLLIQFQNNGVVDDSQLPKDRFSAERLKGVDSTLKIQPAKLEDSAVYLCASSLAGGGASNEQFFGPGTRLTVL.

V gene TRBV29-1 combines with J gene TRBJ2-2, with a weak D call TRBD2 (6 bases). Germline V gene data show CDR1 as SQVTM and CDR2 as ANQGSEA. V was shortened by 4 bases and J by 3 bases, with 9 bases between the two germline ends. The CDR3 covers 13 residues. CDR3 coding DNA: TGCAGCGTTGCTGGGAGGTACACCGGGGAGCTGTTTTTT. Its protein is CSVAGRYTGELFF.

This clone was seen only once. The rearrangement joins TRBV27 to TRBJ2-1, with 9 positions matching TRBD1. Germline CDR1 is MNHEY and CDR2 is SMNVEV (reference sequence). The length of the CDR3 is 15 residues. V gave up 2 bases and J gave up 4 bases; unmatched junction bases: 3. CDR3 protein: CASSLRDRVYNEQFF. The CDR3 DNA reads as TGTGCCAGCAGTTTAAGGGACAGGGTATACAATGAGCAGTTCTTC.

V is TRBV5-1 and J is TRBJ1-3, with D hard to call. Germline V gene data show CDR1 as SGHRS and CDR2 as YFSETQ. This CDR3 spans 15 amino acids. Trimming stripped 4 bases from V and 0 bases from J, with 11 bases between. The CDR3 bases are TGCGCCAGCAGCGCAACGGTGAGCTCTGGAAACACCATATATTTT. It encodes CASSATVSSGNTIYF. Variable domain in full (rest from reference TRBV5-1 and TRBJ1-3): KAGVTQTPRYLIKTRGQQVTLSCSPISGHRSVSWYQQTPGQGLQFLFEYFSETQRNKGNFPGRFSGRQFSNSRSEMNVSTLELGDSALYLCASSATVSSGNTIYFGEGSWLTVV.

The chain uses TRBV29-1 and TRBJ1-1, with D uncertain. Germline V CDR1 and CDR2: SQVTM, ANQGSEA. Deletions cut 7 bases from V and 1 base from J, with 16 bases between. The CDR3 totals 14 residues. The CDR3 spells CSAAATAGNTEAFF. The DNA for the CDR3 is TGCAGCGCCGCGGCGACGGCCGGGAACACTGAAGCTTTCTTT.

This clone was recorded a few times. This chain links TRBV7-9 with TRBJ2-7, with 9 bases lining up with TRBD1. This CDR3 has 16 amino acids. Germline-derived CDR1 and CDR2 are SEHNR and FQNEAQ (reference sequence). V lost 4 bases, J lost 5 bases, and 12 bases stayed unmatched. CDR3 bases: TGTGCCAGCAGCTCCCCCCGTCGGACAGGGGACCACGAGCAGTACTTC. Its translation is CASSSPRRTGDHEQYF.